The clone carrying this TCR beta chain was counted a few times. TCRdb reprocessed the PCR reads with MiXCR, giving one entry per CDR3 protein. The data show about 640,000 distinct CDR3 sequences, with just under 20% seen just once and around 0.9% held by the top ten. The data originate from a study of molecular identifiers for immune sequencing clone quantification. The CDR3 spans 13 residues. V gave up 3 bases and J gave up 4 bases, with 8 bases separating them. The J gene is TRBJ2-3, the V gene TRBV12-3 or TRBV12-4; D uncertain. The sequence was obtained from a human donor in good health. Some libraries in this study had Jurkat cell RNA spiked in. Source material: naive CD8+ T cells from blood, with Jurkat cell RNA spiked in. Described subset: FACS-sorted CD8+CD4-CCR7+CD45RA+ naive T cells. CDR3 coding DNA: TGTGCCAGCAGTTTGGGCCACCCAGATACGCAGTATTTT. Protein product: CASSLGHPDTQYF.